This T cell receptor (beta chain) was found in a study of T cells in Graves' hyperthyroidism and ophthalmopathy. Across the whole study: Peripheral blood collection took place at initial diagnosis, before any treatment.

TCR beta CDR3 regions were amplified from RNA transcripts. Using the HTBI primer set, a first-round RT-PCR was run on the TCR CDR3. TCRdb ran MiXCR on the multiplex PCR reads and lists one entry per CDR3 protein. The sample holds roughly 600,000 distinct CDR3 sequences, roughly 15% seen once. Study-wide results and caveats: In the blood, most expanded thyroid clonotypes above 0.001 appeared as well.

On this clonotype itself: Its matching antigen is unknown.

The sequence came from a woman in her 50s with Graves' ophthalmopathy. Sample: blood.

For the CDR3, the DNA is TGTGCCAGCAGCCCCACCGGGACTAGCGGGCACCGGATAGCCTACGAGCAGTACTTC. It yields the protein CASSPTGTSGHRIAYEQYF. The gene calls are TRBV5-8 and TRBJ2-7; 12 bases align to TRBD2. Germline lookup yields CDR1 SGHTS and CDR2 YDEGEE. Unmatched junction bases numbered 16, after V lost 4 bases and J lost 2 bases. This CDR3 has 19 residues.